This record concerns one TCR beta chain sequence. The antigen remains unidentified. The CDR3 is made up of 19 amino acids. CDR1 and CDR2 (germline): MDHEN, SYDVKM. The ends lost 1 base at V and 4 bases at J; junction bases unmatched: 16. The data are from a study of beta chain features in type 1 diabetes. Points from the study as a whole: Researchers caution that PCR might favor shorter templates, equally among patients and controls.

Every isolated RNA sample was fully reverse transcribed, so sequencing captured expressed TCRB transcripts. Clones were sequenced by immunoSEQ multiplex PCR, and TCRdb holds only the in-frame ones, with some missing. The sample gives about 290,000 clones, approximately 8% of which show up once; roughly 0.94% is in the top ten. The V call is TRBV28, the J call TRBJ2-1; TRBD2 matches at 7 bases. The sequencing sample was made of central memory CD4+ T cells from blood. This clonotype originated in a woman under 30 in good health. The CDR3 DNA reads TGTGCCAGCAGTTTATTACAGCTTCGGGGGGACCGAGGTTACAATGAGCAGTTCTTC. It translates to CASSLLQLRGDRGYNEQFF. The variable domain in full, with the rest retrieved from reference TRBV28 and TRBJ2-1, is DVKVTQSSRYLVKRTGEKVFLECVQDMDHENMFWYRQDPGLGLRLIYFSYDVKMKEKGDIPEGYSVSREKKERFSLILESASTNQTSMYLCASSLLQLRGDRGYNEQFFGPGTRLTVL.